This T cell receptor (beta chain) was sequenced during a study of blood T cell repertoires in COVID-19. In the authors' methods: Amplification of reference gene primers was used by the study to estimate nucleated cell counts. Clones were sequenced by immunoSEQ multiplex PCR, and TCRdb holds only the in-frame ones, with some missing. V, J and clone size derive from that table, while D and trimming were established from the DNA sequence. Of roughly 200,000 clones listed, 75% to 90% were seen once; the top ten hold 3.5% to 5.5%. Germline V lookup: CDR1 SGHTA, CDR2 FQGNSA. This CDR3 comprises 15 residues. The junction had 6 bases not matched to a gene; V was cut back by 3 bases and J by 4 bases. Across about two dozen US areas, participants ranged in age from roughly 18 to 95 years. Participant reports of clinical history set cohort assignment. A COVID-19 case was met by exposed participants within 2 weeks before study entry.

The chain has TRBV7-2 and TRBJ1-2, with TRBD1 identical over 9 bases. The sequencing sample was made of PBMCs or T cells enriched from blood (not recorded which). This clonotype was obtained from a woman aged 30 to 39 who had been exposed to COVID-19. In DNA, the CDR3 is TGTGCCAGCAGCTTCAAGGGGACAGGGAGCTATGGCTACACCTTC. Protein sequence: CASSFKGTGSYGYTF. Drawing the rest from reference TRBV7-2 and TRBJ1-2, the complete variable domain is GAGVSQSPSNKVTEKGKDVELRCDPISGHTALYWYRQSLGQGLEFLIYFQGNSAPDKSGLPSDRFSAERTGGSVSTLTIQRTQQEDSAVYLCASSFKGTGSYGYTFGSGTRLTVV.